Following are 2 T cell receptor beta chains from one sample sequenced in a study of T cell repertoires in cytomegalovirus infection. Via MiXCR, TCRdb re-called the reads, giving one row per CDR3 protein. The table lists 630,000 or so distinct CDR3 sequences, approximately 25% of them singletons. Sequences were obtained from CD8+ T cells from PBMCs. Receptor source: a human donor in good health (CMV status not recorded). Some clones in this sample may be carry-over from other donors' samples.

The chain joins TRBV28 to TRBJ1-4, with TRBD1 matching 9 bases. There are 15 residues in the CDR3. CDR1 is MDHEN and CDR2 is SYDVKM in the germline V gene. J was trimmed by 7 bases and V by 5 bases; bases with no gene match: 8. The CDR3 nucleotides read TGTGCCAGCAGTCCGGACAGGGGACGGGGTGAAAAACTGTTTTTT. This codes for CASSPDRGRGEKLFF.

There are a few counts of this clonotype. CDR3 sequence reads: CASSDGTVSYNEQFF. The CDR3 bases are TGTGCCAGCAGTGACGGGACAGTCTCCTACAATGAGCAGTTCTTC. The chain uses TRBV2 and TRBJ2-1; 7 positions match TRBD1. V dropped 3 bases and J dropped 0; count of bases not matched to a gene: 2. The CDR3 consists of 15 residues. CDR1 and CDR2 from the germline V gene are SNHLY and FYNNEI.